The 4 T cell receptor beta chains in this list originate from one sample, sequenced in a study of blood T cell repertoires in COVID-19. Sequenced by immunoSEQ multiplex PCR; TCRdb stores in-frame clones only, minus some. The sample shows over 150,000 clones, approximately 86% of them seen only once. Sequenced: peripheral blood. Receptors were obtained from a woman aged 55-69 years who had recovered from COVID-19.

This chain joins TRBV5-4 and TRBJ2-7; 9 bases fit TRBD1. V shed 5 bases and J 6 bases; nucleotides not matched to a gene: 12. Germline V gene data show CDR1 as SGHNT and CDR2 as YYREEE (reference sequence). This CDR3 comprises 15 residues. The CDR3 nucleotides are TGTGCCAGCAGAACCGGGACAGGGTTCGACCGCGAGCAGTACTTC. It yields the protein CASRTGTGFDREQYF.

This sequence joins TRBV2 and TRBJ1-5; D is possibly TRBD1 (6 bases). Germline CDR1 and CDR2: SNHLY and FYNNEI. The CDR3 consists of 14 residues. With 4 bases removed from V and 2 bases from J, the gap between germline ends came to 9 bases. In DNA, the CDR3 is TGTGCCAGCAGTGCTTACAGGGGCAATCAGCCCCAGCATTTT. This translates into CASSAYRGNQPQHF.

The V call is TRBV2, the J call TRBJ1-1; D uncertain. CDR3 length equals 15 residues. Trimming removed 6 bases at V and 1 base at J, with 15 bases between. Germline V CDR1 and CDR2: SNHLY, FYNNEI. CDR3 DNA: TGTGCCAGCAGCGCCTACGCGGGCGGGAACACTGAAGCTTTCTTT. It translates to CASSAYAGGNTEAFF.

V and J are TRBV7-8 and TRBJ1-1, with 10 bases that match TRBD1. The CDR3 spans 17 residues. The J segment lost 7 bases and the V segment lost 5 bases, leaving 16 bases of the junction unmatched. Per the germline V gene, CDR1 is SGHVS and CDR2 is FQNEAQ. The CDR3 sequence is CASSRSGQGRVGSEAFF. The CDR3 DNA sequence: TGTGCCAGCAGCCGATCGGGACAGGGGCGGGTTGGTAGTGAAGCTTTCTTT.